One sample yielded the 30 T cell receptor beta chains listed below, sequenced in a study of a mutant IDH1 vaccine in newly diagnosed glioma. Time point given: week 5, during vaccination. Every vaccination contained 300 ug of the mutant IDH1 20-mer peptide and was paired with topical imiquimod. No cognate antigen is known for these TCRs. Sequencing was performed with immunoSEQ multiplex PCR; in TCRdb, only in-frame clones are kept and a portion is missing. The sample contains about 26,000 clones, approximately 79% of which appear only once. This specimen was PBMCs, taken from a glioma patient whose treatment included an IDH1 peptide vaccine. The source of these receptors is a man in his forties with glioma. Some clones in this sample may be carry-over from other donors' samples.

This clone was seen only a few times. The J gene is TRBJ2-5, the V gene TRBV19, with D perhaps TRBD1 (6 bases). Trimming took 4 bases from V and 2 from J, leaving 14 bases between them. Germline loops: CDR1 LNHDA, CDR2 SQIVND (reference sequence). The CDR3 runs to 15 residues. The CDR3 region has the DNA TGTGCCAGTAGTAAGGGGGACGGTCCACAAGAGACCCAGTACTTC. It codes for CASSKGDGPQETQYF.

CDR3 sequence: CASSHASGGDYGYTF. For the CDR3, the DNA is TGCGCCAGCAGCCACGCATCAGGGGGCGACTATGGCTACACCTTC. The chain joins TRBV5-1 to TRBJ1-2; 8 nucleotides match TRBD1. From germline, CDR1 is SGHRS and CDR2 YFSETQ. With 4 bases clipped from V and 3 bases from J, the junction kept 8 bases outside the gene matches. CDR3 length: 15 residues.

This clone was observed a handful of times. The rearrangement joins TRBV7-3 to TRBJ1-3; 9 bases are shared with TRBD1. V gave up 5 bases and J gave up 8 bases; unmatched junction bases: 7. CDR3 size: 14 residues. CDR1 is SGHTA and CDR2 is FQGTGA in the germline V gene. The CDR3 is CASSPRTGADTIYF. In nucleotides, the CDR3 is TGTGCCAGCAGCCCACGGACAGGGGCGGACACCATATATTTT.

The gene calls are TRBV6-1 and TRBJ1-1, with TRBD1 identical over 11 bases. After removal of 9 bases from V and 3 bases from J, the junction contained 6 bases not matched to a gene. The CDR3 sequence is 14 residues long. The germline V gene encodes CDR1 MNHNS and CDR2 SASEGT. The CDR3 spells CASRTGGADTEAFF. CDR3 nucleotides: TGTGCCAGTCGGACAGGGGGCGCGGACACTGAAGCTTTCTTT.

The rearrangement links TRBV5-1 to TRBJ2-7; no reliable D call. From germline, CDR1 is SGHRS and CDR2 YFSETQ. The CDR3 length is 14 residues. V shed 0 bases and J shed 1 base, with 8 bases lying between them. CDR3 protein: CASSLGAQSYEQYF. The CDR3 coding sequence is TGCGCCAGCAGCTTGGGGGCTCAATCCTACGAGCAGTACTTC.

The gene calls are TRBV10-1 and TRBJ2-3; possible D gene TRBD2, 6 bases. This CDR3 is 13 amino acids long. CDR1 and CDR2 from the germline V gene are WNHNN and SYGVQD (reference sequence). Deletions cut 9 bases from V and 0 bases from J, with 10 bases between. CDR3 in amino acids: CASPGTSTDTQYF. CDR3 bases: TGCGCCAGTCCCGGGACTAGCACAGATACGCAGTATTTT.

The chain couples TRBV27 to TRBJ2-7; D possibly corresponds to TRBD1 (5 bases). Trimming pared 2 bases from V and 7 bases from J, leaving 15 bases between. CDR3 size: 14 residues. The germline V gene encodes CDR1 MNHEY and CDR2 SMNVEV (reference sequence). The CDR3 bases are TGTGCCAGCAGTTTAACCTCCCAGGGAAATGAGCAGTACTTC. This translates into CASSLTSQGNEQYF.

The chain employs TRBV6-5 and TRBJ1-5; possibly TRBD1 for D (6 bases). This CDR3 comprises 15 residues. Trimming pared 8 bases from V and 4 bases from J, leaving 18 bases between. Germline CDR1 MNHEY, CDR2 SVGAGI. DNA for the CDR3: TGTGCCAGCGGAAAAGAACCCAGGGGAAATCAGCCCCAGCATTTT. This sequence encodes CASGKEPRGNQPQHF.

The rearrangement uses TRBV4-1 and TRBJ1-1; no firm D call. Germline CDR1 MGHRA, CDR2 YSYEKL. CDR3 length: 14 amino acids. Trimming left V 0 bases short and J 6 bases short, with 11 bases between. CDR3 protein: CASSQDRTAPEAFF. CDR3 in DNA: TGCGCCAGCAGCCAAGACCGAACGGCCCCTGAAGCTTTCTTT.

The chain employs TRBV7-2 and TRBJ2-1; no firm D call. V lost 6 bases and J lost 7, with 7 bases in between. CDR3 length equals 11 residues. Germline V gene sequence: CDR1 SGHTA, CDR2 FQGNSA. CDR3 nucleotide sequence: TGTGCCAGCAGAATAGGTAATGAGCAGTTCTTC. Its protein is CASRIGNEQFF.

This rearrangement joins TRBV6-1 to TRBJ1-2, with 9 bases that match TRBD1. With 5 bases clipped from V and 6 bases from J, the junction kept 10 bases outside the gene matches. The germline V gene has CDR1 MNHNS and CDR2 SASEGT. The CDR3 spans 15 residues. The chain's CDR3 is CASSIRTGAGDGYTF. The CDR3 coding sequence is TGTGCCAGCAGTATTCGGACAGGGGCGGGCGATGGCTACACCTTC.

This clone has only a few counts. The rearrangement joins TRBV7-2 to TRBJ1-1; D is uncertain. CDR1 and CDR2 (germline): SGHTA, FQGNSA. CDR3 length equals 12 residues. Trimming cost V 4 bases and J 13 bases, with 16 bases left between them. The CDR3 DNA is TGTGCCAGCAGCTCCGACATCGGAGCCTTTTTCTTT. Its protein product is CASSSDIGAFFF.

The chain is built from TRBV5-1 and TRBJ1-2; TRBD1 might be the D (5 bases). CDR1 is SGHRS, CDR2 YFSETQ, per germline. The CDR3 length is 15 residues. Trimming cost V 0 bases and J 8 bases, with 17 bases left between them. CDR3 amino acids: CASSLARRGDNGYTF. In DNA form, the CDR3 reads TGCGCCAGCAGCTTGGCCCGGAGAGGGGATAACGGCTACACCTTC.

This clone was seen just once. The genes are TRBV27 and TRBJ2-7, with TRBD1 matching over 7 bases. Trimming at V came to 4 bases and at J to 5 bases, leaving 14 bases not matched to a gene. CDR1 and CDR2 (germline): MNHEY, SMNVEV (reference sequence). The CDR3 has 16 amino acids. DNA for the CDR3: TGTGCCAGCAGTTCCTCGCTCAAACAGGGGAATCACGAGCAGTACTTC. This codes for CASSSSLKQGNHEQYF.

The V and J genes are TRBV5-6 and TRBJ2-1; no reliable D call. Germline CDR1 is SGHDT and CDR2 is YYEEEE. The germline V and J ends were trimmed by 5 bases and 3 bases, with 9 bases remaining between them. CDR3 length: 13 amino acids. CDR3 sequence reads: CASSTVDYNEQFF. CDR3 bases: TGTGCCAGCAGTACAGTAGACTACAATGAGCAGTTCTTC. Combining the CDR3 with reference TRBV5-6 and TRBJ2-1 gives the whole variable domain DAGVTQSPTHLIKTRGQQVTLRCSPKSGHDTVSWYQQALGQGPQFIFQYYEEEERQRGNFPDRFSGHQFPNYSSELNVNALLLGDSALYLCASSTVDYNEQFFGPGTRLTVL.

The chain joins TRBV5-1 to TRBJ1-6; D is ambiguous. V lost 0 bases to trimming and J lost 10 bases, with 5 bases between them. CDR1 and CDR2 (germline): SGHRS, YFSETQ. CDR3 size: 12 residues. This chain's CDR3 is CASSLVGSPLHF. The CDR3 nucleotides read TGCGCCAGCAGCTTGGTGGGGTCACCCCTCCACTTT.

This rearrangement joins TRBV27 to TRBJ2-7, with TRBD2 matching 10 bases. The CDR3 sequence is 17 residues long. CDR1 is MNHEY and CDR2 is SMNVEV in the germline V gene (reference sequence). The junction had 15 bases not matched to a gene; V was cut back by 6 bases and J by 4 bases. The CDR3 nucleotides read TGTGCCAGCAGGCCCCTACCATTAGCGGGGGGCGGGTACGAGCAGTACTTC. Amino acids: CASRPLPLAGGGYEQYF.

The V call is TRBV4-3, the J call TRBJ1-1; D unclear. The germline V gene has CDR1 LGHNA and CDR2 YSLEER. This CDR3 is 16 amino acids long. The germline V and J ends were trimmed by 1 base and 4 bases, with 16 bases remaining between them. The CDR3 DNA follows: TGCGCCAGCAGCCAAGGTCACCTTACTACGGGCACTGAAGCTTTCTTT. This gives the protein CASSQGHLTTGTEAFF.

This clone is classed as large. The chain couples TRBV7-8 to TRBJ1-1; D is undetermined. CDR1 SGHVS and CDR2 FQNEAQ come from the germline V gene. This CDR3 contains 14 residues. Trimming took 1 base from V and 4 from J, leaving 10 bases between them. The CDR3, as DNA: TGTGCCAGCAGCTTAGTGAAGGGCACCACTGAAGCTTTCTTT. It translates to CASSLVKGTTEAFF.

This chain links TRBV7-9 with TRBJ1-4; D gene unclear. Per the germline V gene, CDR1 is SEHNR and CDR2 is FQNEAQ (reference sequence). V was shortened by 2 bases and J by 8 bases, with 15 bases between the two germline ends. The CDR3 sequence is 15 residues long. For the CDR3, the DNA is TGTGCCAGCAGCTTATGGACCCTAAGGGAAGAAAAACTGTTTTTT. Translated: CASSLWTLREEKLFF. Variable domain in full (rest from reference TRBV7-9 and TRBJ1-4): DTGVSQNPRHKITKRGQNVTFRCDPISEHNRLYWYRQTLGQGPEFLTYFQNEAQLEKSRLLSDRFSAERPKGSFSTLEIQRTEQGDSAMYLCASSLWTLREEKLFFGSGTQLSVL.

The rearrangement uses TRBV29-1 and TRBJ1-3; weak D call: TRBD1 (5 bases). CDR3 size: 14 residues. Germline values: CDR1 SQVTM, CDR2 ANQGSEA. The V gene lost 3 bases and the J gene lost 4 bases, with 13 bases spanning the gap. CDR3: CSVEPGDAGNTIYF. Here the CDR3 DNA reads TGCAGCGTTGAGCCCGGGGACGCGGGAAACACCATATATTTT.

The J gene is TRBJ1-2, the V gene TRBV6-1, with a possible D match to TRBD1 (6 bases). This CDR3 is 12 amino acids long. Looked up from germline, CDR1 is MNHNS and CDR2 is SASEGT. V gave up 5 bases and J gave up 4 bases, with 8 bases separating them. CDR3 DNA sequence: TGTGCCAGCAGTACGGACAGCTATGGCTACACCTTC. It is translated as CASSTDSYGYTF.

The chain couples TRBV10-1 to TRBJ2-5; D possibly matches TRBD1 or TRBD2 (6 bases each). Trimming took 6 bases from V and 14 from J, leaving 19 bases between them. This CDR3 is built from 12 residues. Germline CDR1 WNHNN, CDR2 SYGVQD (reference sequence). For the CDR3, the DNA is TGCGCCAGCAGCCTTCGGGGGCAACCAGTATACTTC. This encodes CASSLRGQPVYF.

V and J are TRBV18 and TRBJ1-1, with 7 bases fitting TRBD1. Trimming took 3 bases from V and 8 from J; bases not matched to a gene: 12. The CDR3 runs to 15 residues. Looked up from germline, CDR1 is KGHSH and CDR2 is LQKENI. CDR3 sequence: CASSPEATGRREAFF. The CDR3 region has the DNA TGTGCCAGCTCACCTGAAGCGACAGGGCGAAGGGAAGCTTTCTTT. Using reference TRBV18 and TRBJ1-1 for the parts outside the CDR3, the full variable domain is NAGVMQNPRHLVRRRGQEARLRCSPMKGHSHVYWYRQLPEEGLKFMVYLQKENIIDESGMPKERFSAEFPKEGPSILRIQQVVRGDSAAYFCASSPEATGRREAFFGQGTRLTVV.

This clone was recorded once. The chain links TRBV27 to TRBJ2-1; TRBD1 aligns across 8 bases. With V trimmed by 6 bases and J by 6 bases, 13 bases remained unmatched. There are 16 residues in the CDR3. Germline V lookup: CDR1 MNHEY, CDR2 SMNVEV (reference sequence). The CDR3, as DNA: TGTGCCAGCAGGAGACAGGGGTTAAGAGCTATCAATGAGCAGTTCTTC. Translating gives CASRRQGLRAINEQFF.

V usage is TRBV28 and J usage is TRBJ2-5; weak D call: TRBD1 (5 bases). V was shortened by 3 bases and J by 3 bases, with 17 bases between the two germline ends. CDR1 and CDR2 from the germline V gene are MDHEN and SYDVKM. The CDR3 totals 16 residues. DNA of the CDR3: TGTGCCAGCAGTTTCCCCCCCAGGGTAGGAAAAGAGACCCAGTACTTC. It is translated as CASSFPPRVGKETQYF.

This clone was observed a few times. The J gene is TRBJ2-7, the V gene TRBV19; D is possibly TRBD1 (5 bases). The V end was cut by 6 bases, the J end by 3 bases, with 9 bases between. Germline-derived CDR1 and CDR2 are LNHDA and SQIVND (reference sequence). The CDR3 consists of 12 residues. The CDR3, as DNA: TGTGCCAGTAGCGAGACAGACTACGAGCAGTACTTC. Translating it yields CASSETDYEQYF.

The V call is TRBV25-1, the J call TRBJ2-2; D is uncertain. CDR3 size: 16 residues. V gave up 4 bases and J gave up 7 bases, with 19 bases separating them. Looked up from germline, CDR1 is MGHDK and CDR2 is SYGVNS. CDR3 nucleotide sequence: TGTGCCAGCAGTGGCCAGGATTTGGTTGTGGGCGGGGAGCTGTTTTTT. It is translated as CASSGQDLVVGGELFF.

The genes are TRBV11-2 and TRBJ1-1; weak D call: TRBD1 (6 bases). This CDR3 is built from 13 residues. Germline V gene lookup returns CDR1 SGHAT and CDR2 FQNNGV. Deletions cut 5 bases from V and 7 bases from J, with 14 bases between. The CDR3 nucleotides read TGTGCCAGCAGCGTCACAGGGCTGGGTGAAGCTTTCTTT. This codes for CASSVTGLGEAFF.

The CDR3 is CATAAGGSNQPQHF. CDR3 in DNA: TGTGCCACCGCAGCGGGAGGAAGCAATCAGCCCCAGCATTTT. This chain links TRBV6-5 with TRBJ1-5; D remains unclear. This CDR3 has 14 amino acids. V was clipped by 10 bases and J by 1 base, with 14 bases between them. CDR1 MNHEY and CDR2 SVGAGI come from the germline V gene.